Below, 5 T cell receptor beta chains from the same sample are listed, as sequenced in a study of tissue T cells after allogeneic stem cell transplantation. The repertoire was sequenced with immunoSEQ multiplex PCR; TCRdb's copy has only in-frame clones and lacks some. Of about 4,100 clones listed, roughly 64% were seen once; the top ten hold roughly a sixth. The specimen was tissue from the esophagus, collected at autopsy. Receptors were obtained from a female donor over 55 with lung cancer.

V gene TRBV18 combines with J gene TRBJ2-3, with no clear D. In germline, CDR1 is KGHSH, CDR2 LQKENI. V lost 0 bases and J 3 bases, leaving 7 bases between the germline ends. This CDR3 region has 14 residues. CDR3 nucleotide sequence: TGTGCCAGCTCACCACCGGGTCGAACAGATACGCAGTATTTT. Translation gives CASSPPGRTDTQYF.

The chain recombines TRBV23-1 with TRBJ2-1, with D perhaps being TRBD1 or TRBD2 (5 bases each). TRBV23-1 falls under the ORF class, with uncertain function. With 8 bases removed from V and 8 bases from J, the gap between germline ends came to 10 bases. The CDR3 extends over 11 amino acids. CDR3 in amino acids: CASLRDDEQFF. In nucleotides, the CDR3 is TGCGCCAGCCTACGGGACGATGAGCAGTTCTTC.

This chain joins TRBV6-2 or TRBV6-3 and TRBJ2-2; the match to TRBD2 covers 9 bases. With 2 bases clipped from V and 7 bases from J, the junction kept 8 bases outside the gene matches. This CDR3 contains 16 residues. Germline CDR1 reads MNHEY; CDR2 reads SVGEGT. The CDR3 DNA follows: TGTGCCAGCAGTTACGAAGGCGGGGGGGCCGTCGGGGAGCTGTTTTTT. Its protein product is CASSYEGGGAVGELFF.

The rearrangement links TRBV30 to TRBJ2-5, with 8 bases identical to TRBD1. The junction had 12 bases not matched to a gene; V was cut back by 4 bases and J by 5 bases. This CDR3 contains 15 residues. Germline CDR1 GTSNPN, CDR2 SVGIG (reference sequence). Written as DNA, the CDR3 is TGTGCCTGGATCCCCGACAGGGGCTTGGGGGAGACCCAGTACTTC. This codes for CAWIPDRGLGETQYF.

This clone turned up a few times. This chain links TRBV27 with TRBJ1-6; 10 bases match TRBD1. The CDR3 sequence is 16 residues long. The germline gives CDR1 MNHEY, CDR2 SMNVEV (reference sequence). V lost 5 bases, J lost 10 bases, and 11 bases stayed unmatched. Here the CDR3 reads CASSPYPTGGRSPLHF. The CDR3 DNA sequence: TGTGCCAGCAGTCCCTACCCGACAGGGGGCCGCTCACCCCTCCACTTT.